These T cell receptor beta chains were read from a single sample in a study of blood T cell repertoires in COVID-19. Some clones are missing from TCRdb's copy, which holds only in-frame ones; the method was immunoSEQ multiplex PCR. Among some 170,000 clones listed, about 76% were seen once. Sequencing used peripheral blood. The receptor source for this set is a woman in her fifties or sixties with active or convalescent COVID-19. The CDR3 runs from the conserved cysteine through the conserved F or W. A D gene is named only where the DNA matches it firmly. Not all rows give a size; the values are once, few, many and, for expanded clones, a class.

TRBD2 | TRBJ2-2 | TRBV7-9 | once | CASSPRTSGFSRLTGELFF | TGTGCCAGCAGCCCCCGGACTAGCGGGTTTTCCCGCCTCACCGGGGAGCTGTTTTTT
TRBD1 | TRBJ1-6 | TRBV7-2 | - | CASSSTGGSRSPLHF | TGTGCCAGCAGCTCAACAGGGGGCTCCAGGTCACCCCTCCACTTT
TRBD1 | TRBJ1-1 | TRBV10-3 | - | CAISPTGGATGNTEAFF | TGTGCCATCAGTCCTACAGGGGGGGCGACTGGGAACACTGAAGCTTTCTTT
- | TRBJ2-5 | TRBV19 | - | CASRGHLRETQYF | TGTGCCAGTCGAGGACACCTTAGAGAGACCCAGTACTTC
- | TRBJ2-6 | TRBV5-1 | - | CASSPSAPTAGANVLTF | TGCGCCAGCAGCCCTAGTGCCCCGACAGCTGGGGCCAACGTCCTGACTTTC
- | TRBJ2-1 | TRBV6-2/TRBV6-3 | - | CASSYGGLRNEQFF | TGTGCCAGCAGTTACGGGGGACTTAGGAATGAGCAGTTCTTC
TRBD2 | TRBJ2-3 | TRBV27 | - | CASIRRTSGSTDTQYF | TGTGCCAGCATCCGCCGGACTAGCGGAAGCACAGATACGCAGTATTTT
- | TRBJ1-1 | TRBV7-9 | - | CASSLGQFTEAFF | TGTGCCAGCAGCTTAGGCCAGTTCACTGAAGCTTTCTTT
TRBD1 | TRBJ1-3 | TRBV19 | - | CASSMTGQRFSGNTIYF | TGTGCCAGTAGTATGACGGGACAGCGTTTCTCTGGAAACACCATATATTTT
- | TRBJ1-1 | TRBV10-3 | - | CAISLDRLTEAFF | TGTGCCATCAGCTTAGACAGGCTCACTGAAGCTTTCTTT
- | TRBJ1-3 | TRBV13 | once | CASSFGGGNTIYF | TGTGCCAGCAGCTTCGGGGGAGGAAACACCATATATTTT
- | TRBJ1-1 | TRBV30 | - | CAWSMQINTEAFF | TGTGCCTGGAGTATGCAGATAAACACTGAAGCTTTCTTT
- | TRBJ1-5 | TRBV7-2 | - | CASSFGGDNQPQHF | TGTGCCAGCAGCTTCGGGGGGGACAATCAGCCCCAGCATTTT
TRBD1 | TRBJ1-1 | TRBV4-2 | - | CASSQDQGATAEAFF | TGTGCCAGCAGCCAAGATCAGGGGGCGACAGCTGAAGCTTTCTTT
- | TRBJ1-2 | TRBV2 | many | CASSWSTGPYGYTF | TGTGCCAGCAGTTGGAGTACAGGGCCCTATGGCTACACCTTC
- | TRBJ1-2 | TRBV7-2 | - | CASSPWGEPGIYTF | TGTGCCAGCAGCCCCTGGGGGGAGCCAGGTATCTACACCTTC
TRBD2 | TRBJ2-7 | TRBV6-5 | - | CASNQGLAGSYEQYF | TGTGCCAGCAACCAGGGACTAGCGGGGTCCTACGAGCAGTACTTC
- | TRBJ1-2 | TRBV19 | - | CATGGRDTLYGYTF | TGTGCCACCGGTGGAAGGGACACCCTCTATGGCTACACCTTC
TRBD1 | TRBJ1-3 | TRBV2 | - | CASSVEGAYGNTIYF | TGTGCCAGCAGTGTGGAGGGGGCTTATGGAAACACCATATATTTT
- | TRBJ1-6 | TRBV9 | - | CASSVEPEGNSPLHF | TGTGCCAGCAGCGTAGAACCGGAGGGCAATTCACCCCTCCACTTT
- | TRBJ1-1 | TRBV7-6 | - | CASSLGLRILNTEAFF | TGTGCCAGCAGCCTAGGGCTGCGGATACTTAACACTGAAGCTTTCTTT
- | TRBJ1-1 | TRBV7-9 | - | CASTPGGGGRNTEAFF | TGTGCCAGCACCCCGGGAGGGGGGGGGCGAAACACTGAAGCTTTCTTT
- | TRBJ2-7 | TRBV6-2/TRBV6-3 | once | CASSYSLPAYEQYF | TGTGCCAGCAGTTACAGCCTCCCGGCCTACGAGCAGTACTTC
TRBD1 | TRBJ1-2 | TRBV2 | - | CASSEALGTGGLGYTF | TGTGCCAGCAGTGAAGCGCTTGGGACAGGGGGCCTCGGCTACACCTTC
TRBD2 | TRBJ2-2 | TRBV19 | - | CASTPLGGRLDTGELFF | TGTGCCAGTACCCCTCTTGGCGGGAGATTGGACACCGGGGAGCTGTTTTTT
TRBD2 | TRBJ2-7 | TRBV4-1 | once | CASSQDRGLIIDEQYF | TGCGCCAGCAGCCAAGATAGGGGACTAATAATCGACGAGCAGTACTTC
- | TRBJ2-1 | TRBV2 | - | CASSAGQSSYNEQFF | TGTGCCAGCAGTGCTGGACAGAGCTCCTACAATGAGCAGTTCTTC
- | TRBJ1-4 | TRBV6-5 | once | CASRRDPNEKLFF | TGTGCCAGCAGGCGGGACCCTAATGAAAAACTGTTTTTT
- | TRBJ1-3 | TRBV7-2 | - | CASSLTQGTGNTIYF | TGTGCCAGCAGCTTAACGCAGGGAACTGGAAACACCATATATTTT
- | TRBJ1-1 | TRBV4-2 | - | CASSQEGRMNTEAFF | TGTGCCAGCAGCCAAGAAGGGAGGATGAACACTGAAGCTTTCTTT
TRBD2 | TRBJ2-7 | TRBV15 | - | CATSRDRTSGRAGALREQYF | TGTGCCACCAGCAGAGATCGCACTAGCGGGAGGGCAGGGGCCCTACGGGAGCAGTACTTC
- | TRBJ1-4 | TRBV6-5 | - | CASRRGEYEKLFF | TGTGCCAGCAGGCGGGGGGAATACGAAAAACTGTTTTTT
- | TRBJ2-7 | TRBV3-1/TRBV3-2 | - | CASSQAGVSYEQYF | TGTGCCAGCAGCCAAGCGGGGGTCTCCTACGAGCAGTACTTC
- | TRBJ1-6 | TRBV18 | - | CASSLDGDSNSPLHF | TGTGCCAGCTCACTCGACGGGGATTCCAATTCACCCCTCCACTTT
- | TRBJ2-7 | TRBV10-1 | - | CASTLALLTYEQYF | TGCGCCAGCACCTTAGCGCTCCTGACTTACGAGCAGTACTTC
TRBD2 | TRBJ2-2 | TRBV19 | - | CASSIDLVLAGAHTGELFF | TGTGCCAGTAGTATAGATCTGGTACTAGCGGGGGCACACACCGGGGAGCTGTTTTTT
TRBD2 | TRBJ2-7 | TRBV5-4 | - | CASSLGEGPYEQYF | TGTGCCAGCAGCTTGGGGGAGGGGCCCTACGAGCAGTACTTC
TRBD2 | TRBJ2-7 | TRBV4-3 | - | CASSQGTSGLYEQYF | TGCGCCAGCAGCCAAGGAACTAGCGGGCTCTACGAGCAGTACTTC
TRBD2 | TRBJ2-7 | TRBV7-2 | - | CASSLGERDPYEQYF | TGTGCCAGCAGCTTAGGGGAGCGGGACCCCTACGAGCAGTACTTC
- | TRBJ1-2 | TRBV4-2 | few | CASSPVDSYYGYTF | TGTGCCAGCAGCCCGGTTGACAGCTACTATGGCTACACCTTC